The 9 T cell receptor beta chains in this list originate from one sample, sequenced in a study of cytomegalovirus exposure and HLA in healthy donors. Clones were read by immunoSEQ multiplex PCR, and TCRdb kept only the in-frame ones, dropping some. Among more than 130,000 clones, 80% to 90% were seen once, and the ten largest hold over 6.5%. The sample was PBMCs. These TCRs come from a young woman in good health and CMV-seropositive.

The chain is built from TRBV7-9 and TRBJ2-1; 10 bases match TRBD1. Germline V gene lookup returns CDR1 SEHNR and CDR2 FQNEAQ (reference sequence). The V segment lost 5 bases and the J segment 7 bases; nucleotides outside the gene matches: 5. This CDR3 contains 14 residues. The CDR3 loop is CASSPRTGGNEQFF. Here the CDR3 DNA reads TGTGCCAGCAGCCCTCGGACAGGGGGGAATGAGCAGTTCTTC.

The chain employs TRBV5-4 and TRBJ2-1; TRBD1 agrees at 12 bases. From germline, CDR1 is SGHNT and CDR2 YYREEE (reference sequence). CDR3 length: 17 amino acids. The V and J ends lost 0 bases and 5 bases, in that order; junction bases with no gene match: 6. For the CDR3, the DNA is TGTGCCAGCAGCTTGGCTCGGGGACAGGGGGCGGACAATGAGCAGTTCTTC. Encoded protein: CASSLARGQGADNEQFF.

The chain has TRBV7-9 and TRBJ2-7; the match to TRBD2 covers 7 bases. With 5 bases clipped from V and 6 bases from J, the junction kept 10 bases outside the gene matches. Germline-derived CDR1 and CDR2 are SEHNR and FQNEAQ (reference sequence). The CDR3 is 14 residues long. The CDR3 nucleotides read TGTGCCAGCAGCCCACCGGCGGGAGATGCCGAGCAGTACTTC. As protein: CASSPPAGDAEQYF.

The V and J genes are TRBV6-5 and TRBJ1-2; 8 nucleotides line up with TRBD1. Germline values: CDR1 MNHEY, CDR2 SVGAGI. The CDR3 is made up of 13 amino acids. Losses at the gene ends were 5 bases for V and 7 bases for J; bases not matched to a gene: 6. The CDR3 region is CASSVGQGIGYTF. The CDR3 nucleotides are TGTGCCAGCAGTGTCGGACAGGGCATTGGCTACACCTTC.

The chain combines TRBV10-3 with TRBJ2-7; 7 bases are shared with TRBD1. The CDR3 has 13 residues. With V trimmed by 3 bases and J by 4 bases, 3 bases remained unmatched. Germline CDR1 ENHRY, CDR2 SYGVKD. In nucleotides, the CDR3 is TGTGCCATCAGTGAAGGGGGCAGGTACGAGCAGTACTTC. This codes for CAISEGGRYEQYF.

The chain joins TRBV9 to TRBJ1-5; D unresolved. CDR1 SGDLS and CDR2 YYNGEE come from the germline V gene. Trimming removed 5 bases at V and 5 bases at J, with 17 bases between. The CDR3 extends over 15 amino acids. The CDR3 protein is CASSAEGKGYQPQHF. For the CDR3, the DNA is TGTGCCAGCAGTGCAGAGGGCAAGGGTTATCAGCCCCAGCATTTT.

The rearrangement uses TRBV5-1 and TRBJ1-2; D is unclear. The V end was cut by 2 bases, the J end by 6 bases, with 11 bases between. Germline V lookup: CDR1 SGHRS, CDR2 YFSETQ. The CDR3 consists of 13 residues. The CDR3 region has the DNA TGCGCCAGCAGCTTAGAGGGTTCGAATGGCTACACCTTC. Translated: CASSLEGSNGYTF. Drawing the rest from reference TRBV5-1 and TRBJ1-2, the complete variable domain is KAGVTQTPRYLIKTRGQQVTLSCSPISGHRSVSWYQQTPGQGLQFLFEYFSETQRNKGNFPGRFSGRQFSNSRSEMNVSTLELGDSALYLCASSLEGSNGYTFGSGTRLTVV.

The rearrangement links TRBV27 to TRBJ1-2; 9 nucleotides align to TRBD1. The CDR3 sequence is 16 residues long. CDR1 and CDR2 (germline): MNHEY, SMNVEV (reference sequence). V trimming: 5 bases; J trimming: 0 bases; junction bases outside the gene matches: 7. CDR3 amino acids: CASSAQDRGTNYGYTF. The CDR3 DNA is TGTGCCAGCAGTGCTCAGGACAGGGGTACTAACTATGGCTACACCTTC.

The rearrangement links TRBV29-1 to TRBJ1-1, with 7 bases identical to TRBD1. CDR1 SQVTM and CDR2 ANQGSEA come from the germline V gene. V was clipped by 6 bases and J by 6 bases; unmatched bases: 22. This CDR3 is built from 17 residues. CDR3 region: CSVAEMGPRGKGAEAFF. The CDR3 coding sequence is TGCAGCGTGGCCGAGATGGGACCCAGGGGGAAGGGCGCTGAAGCTTTCTTT.